This TCR beta chain was captured by sequencing in a study of blood T cells in healthy people across ages. Alongside a J-beta primer mix, a sample-barcoded 5' primer served in a second PCR lasting about 7 to 11 cycles. Unique molecular identifiers of 12 random nucleotides labeled each cDNA. TCRdb re-called the 5' RACE reads with MiXCR, one entry per CDR3 protein. The sample has nearly 800,000 distinct CDR3 sequences, roughly 50% seen once. In the case of this clonotype: The antigen is not known.

Points from the study as a whole: The lack of PBMC sorting stopped any conclusive naive versus antigen-experienced comparison.

Peripheral blood, ten milliliters per donor, was collected. CDR1 is DFQATT and CDR2 is SNEGSKA in the germline V gene (reference sequence). The CDR3 spans 14 residues. The trim removed 3 bases at V and 0 bases at J, leaving 3 bases unmatched. The sample was blood. The sequence was collected from a man aged 35 to 55 in good health. The V gene is TRBV20-1, the J gene TRBJ2-3; 7 bases match TRBD2. The CDR3 sequence: CSASPGGSTDTQYF. The CDR3 DNA reads TGCAGTGCTAGCCCCGGGGGGAGCACAGATACGCAGTATTTT.